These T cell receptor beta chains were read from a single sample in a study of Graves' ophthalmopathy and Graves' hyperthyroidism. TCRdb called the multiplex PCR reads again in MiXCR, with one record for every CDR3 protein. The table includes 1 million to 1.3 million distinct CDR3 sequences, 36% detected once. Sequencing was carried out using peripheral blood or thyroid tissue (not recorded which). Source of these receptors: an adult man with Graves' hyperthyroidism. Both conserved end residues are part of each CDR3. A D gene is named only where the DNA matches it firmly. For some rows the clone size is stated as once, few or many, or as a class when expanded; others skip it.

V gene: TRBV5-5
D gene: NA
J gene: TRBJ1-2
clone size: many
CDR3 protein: CASSPNSGQEFF
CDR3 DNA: TGTGCCAGCAGCCCTAATTCGGGACAAGAGTTCTTC

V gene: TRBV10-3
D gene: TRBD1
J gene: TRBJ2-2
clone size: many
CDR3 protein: CAISEVDRSTGELFF
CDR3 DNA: TGTGCCATCAGTGAGGTGGACAGGTCCACCGGGGAGCTGTTTTTT

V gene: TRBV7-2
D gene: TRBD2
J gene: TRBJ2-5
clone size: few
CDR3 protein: CASSLRRERGETQYF
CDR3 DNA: TGTGCCAGCAGCTTACGGCGGGAGAGGGGAGAGACCCAGTACTTC

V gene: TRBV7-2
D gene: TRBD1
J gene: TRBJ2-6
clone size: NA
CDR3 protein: CASSLSTGSGANVLTF
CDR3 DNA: TGTGCCAGCAGCTTATCGACAGGGTCTGGGGCCAACGTCCTGACTTTC

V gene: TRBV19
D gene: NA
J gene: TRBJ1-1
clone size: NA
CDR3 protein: CASSTWGDTEAFF
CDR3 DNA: TGTGCCAGTAGTACATGGGGGGACACTGAAGCTTTCTTT

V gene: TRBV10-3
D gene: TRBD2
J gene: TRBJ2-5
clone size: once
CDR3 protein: CASIYSLAEETQYF
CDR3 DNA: TGTGCCAGCATCTACTCACTAGCGGAAGAGACCCAGTACTTC

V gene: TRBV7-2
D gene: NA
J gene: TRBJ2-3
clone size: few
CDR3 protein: CASSSRTDTQYF
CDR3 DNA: TGTGCCAGCAGCTCGCGAACAGATACGCAGTATTTT

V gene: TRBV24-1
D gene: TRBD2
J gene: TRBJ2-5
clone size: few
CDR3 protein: CATSAASGHQETQYF
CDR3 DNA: TGTGCCACCAGTGCGGCTAGCGGACATCAAGAGACCCAGTACTTC

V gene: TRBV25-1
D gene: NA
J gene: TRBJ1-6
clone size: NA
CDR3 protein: CASRQTGPRALHF
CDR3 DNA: TGTGCCAGCAGGCAGACAGGACCGAGGGCCCTCCACTTT

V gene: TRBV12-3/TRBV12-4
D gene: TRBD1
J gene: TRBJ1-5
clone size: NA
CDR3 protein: CASSPLDRGQPQHF
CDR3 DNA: TGTGCCAGCAGTCCCCTAGACAGGGGTCAGCCCCAGCATTTT

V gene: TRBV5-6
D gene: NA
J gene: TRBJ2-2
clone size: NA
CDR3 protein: CASRLGINTGELFF
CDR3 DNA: TGTGCCAGCAGACTGGGTATTAACACCGGGGAGCTGTTTTTT

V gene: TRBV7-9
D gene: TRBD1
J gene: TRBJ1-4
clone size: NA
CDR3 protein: CASSFSGTGAEKLFF
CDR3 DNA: TGTGCCAGCAGCTTCTCCGGGACAGGGGCCGAAAAACTGTTTTTT

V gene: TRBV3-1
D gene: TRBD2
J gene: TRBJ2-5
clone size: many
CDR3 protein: CASSPASGLADF
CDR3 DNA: TGTGCCAGCAGCCCCGCGAGTGGGCTAGCGGACTTC

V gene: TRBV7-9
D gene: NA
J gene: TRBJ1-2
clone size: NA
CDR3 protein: CASSPTDIWVNYGYTF
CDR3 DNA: TGTGCCAGCAGCCCCACGGACATATGGGTCAACTATGGCTACACCTTC

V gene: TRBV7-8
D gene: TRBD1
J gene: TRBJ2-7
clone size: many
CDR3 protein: CASSTAGGPTYEQYF
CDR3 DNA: TGTGCCAGCAGCACCGCAGGGGGTCCAACCTACGAGCAGTACTTC

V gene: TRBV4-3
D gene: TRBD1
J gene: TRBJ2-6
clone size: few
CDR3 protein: CASSPRTGNSGANVLTF
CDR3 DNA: TGCGCCAGCAGCCCGCGGACAGGGAACTCTGGGGCCAACGTCCTGACTTTC

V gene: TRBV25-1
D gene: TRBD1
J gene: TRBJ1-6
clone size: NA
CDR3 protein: CASTRDRDYNSPLHF
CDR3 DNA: TGTGCCAGCACCCGGGACAGGGACTATAATTCACCCCTCCACTTT

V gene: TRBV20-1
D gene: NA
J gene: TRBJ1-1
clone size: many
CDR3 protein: CSARVPAEEAFF
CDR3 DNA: TGCAGTGCTAGAGTCCCCGCGGAAGAAGCTTTCTTT

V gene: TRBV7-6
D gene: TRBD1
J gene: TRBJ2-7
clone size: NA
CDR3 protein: CASAGGDYEQYF
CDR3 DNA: TGTGCCAGCGCAGGGGGCGATTATGAGCAGTACTTC

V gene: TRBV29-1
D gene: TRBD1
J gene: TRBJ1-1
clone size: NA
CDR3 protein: CSGARDRGRGTEAFF
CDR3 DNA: TGCAGCGGGGCCCGGGACAGGGGAAGGGGCACTGAAGCTTTCTTT

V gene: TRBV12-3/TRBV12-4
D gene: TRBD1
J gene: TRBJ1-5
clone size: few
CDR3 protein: CASSVDRVDQPQHF
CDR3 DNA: TGTGCCAGCAGTGTTGACAGGGTTGATCAGCCCCAGCATTTT

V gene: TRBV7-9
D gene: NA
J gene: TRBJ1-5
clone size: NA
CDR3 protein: CASIKSNRWSGNDYSNQPQHF
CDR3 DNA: TGTGCCAGCATCAAATCAAATCGATGGTCAGGTAACGACTATAGCAATCAGCCCCAGCATTTT

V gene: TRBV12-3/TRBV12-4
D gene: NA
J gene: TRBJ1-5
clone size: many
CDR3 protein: CASTNLVGGSAPQHF
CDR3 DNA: TGTGCCAGCACCAACCTAGTCGGGGGCAGTGCGCCCCAGCATTTT

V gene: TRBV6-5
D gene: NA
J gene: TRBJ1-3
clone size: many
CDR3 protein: CATKGLSGNTIYF
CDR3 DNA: TGTGCCACCAAAGGCCTCTCTGGAAACACCATATATTTT

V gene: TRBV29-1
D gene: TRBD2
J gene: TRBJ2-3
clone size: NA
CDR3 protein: CSVERPGLAKDTQYF
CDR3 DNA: TGCAGCGTTGAGAGACCGGGACTAGCGAAAGATACGCAGTATTTT

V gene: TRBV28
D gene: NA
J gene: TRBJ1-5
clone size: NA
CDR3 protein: CASSLVSHQPQHF
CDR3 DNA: TGTGCCAGCAGTTTAGTTAGCCATCAGCCCCAGCATTTT

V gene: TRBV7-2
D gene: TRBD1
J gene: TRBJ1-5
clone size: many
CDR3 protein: CASSFKGGQGAGQPQHF
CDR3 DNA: TGTGCCAGCAGCTTCAAGGGCGGACAGGGGGCTGGACAGCCCCAGCATTTT

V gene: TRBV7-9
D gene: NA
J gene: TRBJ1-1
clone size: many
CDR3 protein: CASSTHRMNTEAFF
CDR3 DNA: TGTGCCAGCAGCACCCATCGCATGAACACTGAAGCTTTCTTT

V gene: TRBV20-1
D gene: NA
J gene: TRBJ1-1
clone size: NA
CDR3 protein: CSARDLLNTEAFF
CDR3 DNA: TGCAGTGCTAGAGATTTACTGAACACTGAAGCTTTCTTT

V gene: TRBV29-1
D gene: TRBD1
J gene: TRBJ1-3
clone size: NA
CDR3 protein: CSVVTRGVNTIYF
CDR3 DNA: TGCAGCGTCGTCACCAGGGGGGTGAACACCATATATTTT

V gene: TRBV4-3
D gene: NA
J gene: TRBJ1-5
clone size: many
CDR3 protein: CASSQDRGTFGNQPQHF
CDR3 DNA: TGCGCCAGCAGCCAAGATAGGGGGACATTCGGCAATCAGCCCCAGCATTTT

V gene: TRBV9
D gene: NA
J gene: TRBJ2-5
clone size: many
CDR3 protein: CASSASNELGVETQYF
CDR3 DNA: TGTGCCAGCAGCGCCAGTAATGAGTTGGGGGTAGAGACCCAGTACTTC

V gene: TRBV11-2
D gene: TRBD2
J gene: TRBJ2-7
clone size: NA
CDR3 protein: CASSFGGASGSYEQYF
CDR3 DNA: TGTGCCAGCAGCTTTGGGGGGGCTAGCGGGAGTTACGAGCAGTACTTC

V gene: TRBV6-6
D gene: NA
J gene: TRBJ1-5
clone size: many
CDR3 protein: CAWGIGNQPQHF
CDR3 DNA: TGTGCCTGGGGAATTGGCAATCAGCCCCAGCATTTT

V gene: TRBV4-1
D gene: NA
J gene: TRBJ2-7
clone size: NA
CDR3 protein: CASSQEYPAYEQYF
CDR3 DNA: TGCGCCAGCAGCCAAGAGTACCCAGCCTACGAGCAGTACTTC

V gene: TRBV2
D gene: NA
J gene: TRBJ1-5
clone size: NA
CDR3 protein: CASSEGSGQQPQHF
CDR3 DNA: TGTGCCAGCAGTGAAGGTTCTGGGCAGCAGCCCCAGCATTTT

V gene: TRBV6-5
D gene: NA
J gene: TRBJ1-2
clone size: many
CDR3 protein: CASSYSRYSDGYTF
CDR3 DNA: TGTGCCAGCAGTTACTCGAGGTACTCGGATGGCTACACCTTC

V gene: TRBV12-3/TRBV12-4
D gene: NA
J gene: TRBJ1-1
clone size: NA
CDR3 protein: CASSLFGGRSTEAFF
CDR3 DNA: TGTGCCAGCAGTTTGTTTGGGGGACGTAGCACTGAAGCTTTCTTT

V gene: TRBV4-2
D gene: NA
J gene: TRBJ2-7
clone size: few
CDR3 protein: CASSQGEEYEQYF
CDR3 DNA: TGTGCCAGCAGCCAGGGAGAGGAATACGAGCAGTACTTC

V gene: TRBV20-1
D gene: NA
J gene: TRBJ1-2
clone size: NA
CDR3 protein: CSARKTYGYTF
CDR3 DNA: TGCAGTGCTAGAAAGACCTATGGCTACACCTTC

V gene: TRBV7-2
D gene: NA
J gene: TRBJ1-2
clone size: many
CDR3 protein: CASSPPQGYGYTF
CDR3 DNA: TGTGCCAGCAGCCCCCCCCAGGGCTATGGCTACACCTTC

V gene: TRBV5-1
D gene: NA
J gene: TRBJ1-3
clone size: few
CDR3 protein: CASSLDEISGNTIYF
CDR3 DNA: TGCGCCAGCAGCTTGGACGAGATCTCTGGAAACACCATATATTTT

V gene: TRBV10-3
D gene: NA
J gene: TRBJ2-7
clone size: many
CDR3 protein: CAINGQGTDEQYF
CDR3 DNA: TGTGCCATCAACGGACAAGGGACGGACGAGCAGTACTTC

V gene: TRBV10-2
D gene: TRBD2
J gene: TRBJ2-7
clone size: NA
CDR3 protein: CASSQVATSGRLNYEQYF
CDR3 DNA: TGCGCCAGCAGCCAAGTCGCGACTAGCGGGAGGTTGAACTACGAGCAGTACTTC

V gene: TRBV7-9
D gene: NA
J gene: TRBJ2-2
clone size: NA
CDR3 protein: CASSPRQKDKDGELFF
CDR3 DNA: TGTGCCAGCAGCCCAAGACAGAAAGATAAGGATGGGGAGCTGTTTTTT

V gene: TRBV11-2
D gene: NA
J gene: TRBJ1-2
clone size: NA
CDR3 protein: CASSLDGSFPSGDGYTF
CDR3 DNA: TGTGCCAGCAGCTTGGATGGCAGTTTTCCCTCGGGCGATGGCTACACCTTC

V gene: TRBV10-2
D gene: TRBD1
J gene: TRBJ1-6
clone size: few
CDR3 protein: CASSSGTVNNSPLHF
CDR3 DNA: TGCGCCAGCAGTTCCGGGACAGTAAATAATTCACCCCTCCACTTT

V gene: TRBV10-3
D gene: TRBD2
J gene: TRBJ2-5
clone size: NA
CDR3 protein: CAITSGTSSFRAGETQYF
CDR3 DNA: TGTGCCATCACCTCCGGGACTAGCAGTTTCAGGGCAGGGGAGACCCAGTACTTC

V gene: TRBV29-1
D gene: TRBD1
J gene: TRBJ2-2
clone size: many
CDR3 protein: CSVWTGDVGELFF
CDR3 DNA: TGCAGCGTCTGGACAGGGGATGTCGGGGAGCTGTTTTTT

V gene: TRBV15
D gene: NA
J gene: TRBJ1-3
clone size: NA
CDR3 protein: CATSREGVSGNTIYF
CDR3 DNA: TGTGCCACCAGCAGAGAGGGGGTTTCTGGAAACACCATATATTTT

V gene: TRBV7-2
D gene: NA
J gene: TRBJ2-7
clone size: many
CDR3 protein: CASSLGRGRGGGEQYF
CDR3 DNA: TGTGCCAGCAGCTTAGGTCGTGGCAGGGGCGGGGGCGAGCAGTACTTC

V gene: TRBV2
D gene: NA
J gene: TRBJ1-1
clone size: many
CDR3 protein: CASKLGGPEAFF
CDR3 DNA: TGTGCCAGCAAACTTGGGGGGCCTGAAGCTTTCTTT

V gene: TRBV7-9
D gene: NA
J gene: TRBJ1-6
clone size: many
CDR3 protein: CASSLVAGVDNSPLHF
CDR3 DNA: TGTGCCAGCAGCTTAGTGGCAGGGGTTGATAATTCACCCCTCCACTTT